A single sample gave rise to the 28 T cell receptor beta chains below, sequenced in a study of early T cells in non-severe SARS-CoV-2 infection. A single record per CDR3 protein comes from TCRdb applying MiXCR to the 5' RACE reads. The sample shows 65,000 to 95,000 distinct CDR3 sequences, 11% to 15% of them seen only once. Source material: whole blood. The receptors come from an adult who was a healthcare worker with PCR-confirmed SARS-CoV-2 infection or an uninfected control (not recorded which).

This clonotype has only a few counts. The J gene is TRBJ2-7, the V gene TRBV4-2, with 8 bases identical to TRBD2. This CDR3 spans 15 amino acids. V was pared by 0 bases and J by 5 bases, with 6 bases of the junction left unmatched. Per the germline V gene, CDR1 is LGHNA and CDR2 is YNFKEQ. CDR3 protein: CASSQDRAGGNEQYF. The CDR3 nucleotides are TGTGCCAGCAGCCAAGATCGGGCGGGAGGCAACGAGCAGTACTTC.

This clonotype was detected only a few times. V usage is TRBV5-1 and J usage is TRBJ2-5; possibly TRBD2 for D (6 bases). There are 14 residues in the CDR3. In germline, CDR1 is SGHRS, CDR2 YFSETQ. Between the trimmed V and J ends, which lost 0 bases and 4 bases, there was a span of 10 bases. CDR3 in amino acids: CASSLDGSGETQYF. CDR3 nucleotides: TGCGCCAGCAGCTTGGACGGTAGCGGAGAGACCCAGTACTTC. Combining the CDR3 with reference TRBV5-1 and TRBJ2-5 gives the whole variable domain KAGVTQTPRYLIKTRGQQVTLSCSPISGHRSVSWYQQTPGQGLQFLFEYFSETQRNKGNFPGRFSGRQFSNSRSEMNVSTLELGDSALYLCASSLDGSGETQYFGPGTRLLVL.

This clonotype has just a few counts. The rearrangement uses TRBV28 and TRBJ2-7; maybe TRBD2 (7 bases). Trimming removed 5 bases at V and 0 bases at J, with 14 bases between. The length of the CDR3 is 15 residues. Looked up from germline, CDR1 is MDHEN and CDR2 is SYDVKM. CDR3 sequence reads: CASSTEGGSSYEQYF. For the CDR3, the DNA is TGTGCCAGCAGTACAGAGGGGGGGAGCTCCTACGAGCAGTACTTC.

V is TRBV20-1 and J is TRBJ1-2, with TRBD1 matching over 10 bases. The J segment lost 3 bases and the V segment lost 4 bases, leaving 11 bases of the junction unmatched. The CDR3 extends over 16 amino acids. CDR1 is DFQATT, CDR2 SNEGSKA, per germline (reference sequence). For the CDR3, the DNA is TGCAGTGCTACACTACCTGGGACAGGGGTTCACTATGGCTACACCTTC. Its protein is CSATLPGTGVHYGYTF.

This clonotype has just a few counts. The genes are TRBV11-2 and TRBJ2-1; D is perhaps TRBD1 (5 bases). CDR1 and CDR2 from the germline V gene are SGHAT and FQNNGV. The V end was cut by 4 bases, the J end by 3 bases, with 13 bases between. This CDR3 region has 15 residues. CDR3 nucleotide sequence: TGTGCCAGCAGCTCGACAGTTCTTGGCTACAATGAGCAGTTCTTC. This sequence encodes CASSSTVLGYNEQFF.

The chain employs TRBV7-8 and TRBJ1-1; D is unresolved. The V gene lost 0 bases and the J gene lost 3 bases, with 8 bases spanning the gap. This CDR3 contains 14 residues. The V gene's germline CDR1 is SGHVS and CDR2 FQNEAQ. Here the CDR3 DNA reads TGTGCCAGCAGCTTAGCGAATTTACACACTGAAGCTTTCTTT. As protein: CASSLANLHTEAFF.

The V call is TRBV5-1, the J call TRBJ2-6; D is possibly TRBD2 (5 bases). The CDR3 has 16 amino acids. The V gene's germline CDR1 is SGHRS and CDR2 YFSETQ. V lost 4 bases and J 0 bases, leaving 11 bases between the germline ends. CDR3 DNA: TGCGCCAGCAGCGTGGACTCGAGCTCTGGGGCCAACGTCCTGACTTTC. This codes for CASSVDSSSGANVLTF.

This clonotype was detected only a few times. The chain combines TRBV12-3 or TRBV12-4 with TRBJ1-2; TRBD1 might be the D (5 bases). V shed 7 bases and J shed 4 bases, with 16 bases lying between them. This CDR3 contains 14 residues. The CDR3 region has the DNA TGTGCCAGCACCACCTGGGGGGACGGCTATGGCTACACCTTC. Protein: CASTTWGDGYGYTF.

V is TRBV15 and J is TRBJ2-3, with D possibly being TRBD2 (5 bases). The V end lost 0 bases, the J end lost 4 bases, and 14 bases lay between the germline ends. Germline CDR1 reads LNHNV; CDR2 reads YYDKDF (reference sequence). The CDR3 covers 16 residues. CDR3: CATSRDLGLAADTQYF. In DNA, the CDR3 is TGTGCCACCAGCAGAGATCTAGGGCTAGCTGCAGATACGCAGTATTTT.

Concerning this clonotype: A single base separates this from a much larger clone, so it may be a read error. The V gene is TRBV12-3 or TRBV12-4, the J gene TRBJ2-2; 12 bases fit TRBD1. The CDR3 has 17 amino acids. The CDR3: CACSLDSGQGASGELFF. The CDR3 DNA sequence: TGTGCCTGCAGTCTCGATTCGGGACAGGGGGCAAGCGGGGAGCTGTTTTTT.

This clonotype was recorded a few times. V gene TRBV15 combines with J gene TRBJ2-1; no clear D. The germline V and J ends were trimmed by 0 bases and 8 bases, with 8 bases remaining between them. Germline assignment: CDR1 LNHNV and CDR2 YYDKDF (reference sequence). The CDR3 is made up of 13 amino acids. The CDR3 sequence: CATSRDLGYEQFF. CDR3 DNA: TGTGCCACCAGCAGAGATCTGGGGTATGAGCAGTTCTTC.

The CDR3 DNA sequence: TGCAGTGCTCCTGACAGGGGGCGGCGAGCTTTCTTT. It translates to CSAPDRGRRAFF. The J gene is TRBJ1-1, the V gene TRBV20-1, with 10 bases that match TRBD1. Trimming took 5 bases from V and 10 from J; bases not matched to a gene: 7. This CDR3 has 12 residues. Germline V CDR1 and CDR2: DFQATT, SNEGSKA (reference sequence).

This clonotype is categorized as large (0.1 to 1%). The rearrangement uses TRBV7-6 and TRBJ2-7; 11 positions agree with TRBD2. V lost 4 bases and J lost 1; bases outside the gene matches: 6. Germline loops: CDR1 SGHVS, CDR2 FNYEAQ. This CDR3 is 16 amino acids long. The CDR3 loop is CASSSLAGGRSYEQYF. CDR3 DNA: TGTGCCAGCAGCTCCCTAGCGGGGGGTAGATCCTACGAGCAGTACTTC. The full variable domain, its missing parts supplied by reference TRBV7-6 and TRBJ2-7, is GAGVSQSPRYKVTKRGQDVALRCDPISGHVSLYWYRQALGQGPEFLTYFNYEAQQDKSGLPNDRFSAERPEGSISTLTIQRTEQRDSAMYRCASSSLAGGRSYEQYFGPGTRLTVT.

This clonotype was counted between two and nine times. The genes are TRBV6-5 and TRBJ1-4; D gene uncertain. Trimming took 6 bases from V and 0 from J, leaving 8 bases between them. Looked up from germline, CDR1 is MNHEY and CDR2 is SVGAGI. The CDR3 runs to 14 residues. CDR3 DNA sequence: TGTGCCAGCAGGATGAGACCAACTAATGAAAAACTGTTTTTT. Amino acid sequence: CASRMRPTNEKLFF.

This clonotype came up a few times. This sequence joins TRBV3-1 and TRBJ1-5, with 9 bases matching TRBD1. This CDR3 comprises 14 residues. V was clipped by 3 bases and J by 6 bases; unmatched bases: 3. The germline CDR1 and CDR2 sequences are LGHDT and YNNKEL (reference sequence). CDR3 residues: CASSQGQGTQPQHF. The CDR3, as DNA: TGTGCCAGCAGCCAGGGACAGGGCACTCAGCCCCAGCATTTT.

This chain links TRBV2 with TRBJ2-1, with a tentative D call TRBD2 (6 bases). CDR1 SNHLY and CDR2 FYNNEI come from the germline V gene. Trimming stripped 7 bases from V and 3 bases from J, with 16 bases between. This CDR3 is 15 amino acids long. The CDR3 nucleotides read TGTGCCAGCAAAGGAGGGCAGTACGGCTACAATGAGCAGTTCTTC. It codes for CASKGGQYGYNEQFF.

The chain has TRBV5-6 and TRBJ2-3, with D possibly TRBD2 on 6 matching bases. V lost 4 bases and J lost 2, with 17 bases in between. CDR1 SGHDT and CDR2 YYEEEE come from the germline V gene. The CDR3 contains 16 residues. CDR3: CASSLVGTVLTDTQYF. The CDR3 nucleotides read TGTGCCAGCAGCCTTGTTGGGACTGTCCTCACAGATACGCAGTATTTT.

The chain links TRBV7-9 to TRBJ2-7, with TRBD2 as a possible D gene (5 bases). In germline, CDR1 is SEHNR, CDR2 FQNEAQ (reference sequence). The CDR3 has 15 amino acids. Trimming stripped 0 bases from V and 2 bases from J, with 11 bases between. CDR3 amino acids: CASSLARGATYEQYF. DNA of the CDR3: TGTGCCAGCAGCTTAGCTCGGGGAGCCACCTACGAGCAGTACTTC.

V gene TRBV20-1 combines with J gene TRBJ2-5, with TRBD2 matching 8 bases. V trimming: 5 bases; J trimming: 2 bases; junction bases outside the gene matches: 13. The V gene's germline CDR1 is DFQATT and CDR2 SNEGSKA (reference sequence). The CDR3 sequence is 16 residues long. As DNA, the CDR3 is TGCAGTGCTTCTAGAGGCGGAGCGGGGGTACAAGAGACCCAGTACTTC. It is translated as CSASRGGAGVQETQYF.

Judged by abundance, this clonotype is medium-sized. The chain carries TRBV14 and TRBJ1-2, with 8 positions matching TRBD1. CDR1 and CDR2 (germline): SGHDN, FVKESK. V trimming: 1 base; J trimming: 8 bases; junction bases outside the gene matches: 3. The CDR3 has 13 amino acids. The CDR3 is CASSQVQGAGYTF. The CDR3 region has the DNA TGTGCCAGCAGCCAAGTGCAGGGGGCGGGCTACACCTTC.

This clonotype turned up a few times. The genes are TRBV9 and TRBJ2-7; tentatively, D is TRBD1 (6 bases). The CDR3 length is 14 residues. V dropped 5 bases and J dropped 3 bases, with 15 bases sitting between them. Germline V gene lookup returns CDR1 SGDLS and CDR2 YYNGEE. The CDR3 DNA sequence: TGTGCCAGCAGGATTCGGGTGACAGGCTACGAGCAGTACTTC. Residues: CASRIRVTGYEQYF.

The chain carries TRBV4-3 and TRBJ2-7; 11 bases are a match to TRBD1. The CDR3 runs 16 residues. Germline values: CDR1 LGHNA, CDR2 YSLEER. Trimming cost V 1 base and J 6 bases; bases outside gene matches: 8. The CDR3 DNA reads TGCGCCAGCAGCCAAGTGACCGGGACAGGGGGATCCGAGCAGTACTTC. Translation gives CASSQVTGTGGSEQYF.

The rearrangement joins TRBV20-1 to TRBJ1-2; D is uncertain. Germline V gene lookup returns CDR1 DFQATT and CDR2 SNEGSKA (reference sequence). This CDR3 comprises 15 residues. The ends were cut back, 5 bases at V and 3 bases at J, with 19 bases in the middle. Here the CDR3 DNA reads TGCAGTGCTTCCCCATCGGGAGGGTCCGACTATGGCTACACCTTC. It specifies CSASPSGGSDYGYTF.

CDR3 sequence: CASSSNLLGGEQYF. CDR3 bases: TGTGCCAGCAGCTCCAACCTATTAGGGGGCGAGCAGTACTTC. J is TRBJ2-7 and V is TRBV5-6; the D gene is possibly TRBD1 (6 bases). Trimming took 3 bases from V and 6 from J, leaving 16 bases between them. Germline V lookup: CDR1 SGHDT, CDR2 YYEEEE. The CDR3 contains 14 residues.

The chain uses TRBV28 and TRBJ1-4; a weak D match, TRBD1 (5 bases). V lost 6 bases and J lost 7, with 15 bases in between. The germline V gene has CDR1 MDHEN and CDR2 SYDVKM. There are 14 residues in the CDR3. The CDR3 loop is CASSNGGSSEKLFF. In DNA, the CDR3 is TGTGCCAGCAGCAATGGGGGGTCGAGTGAAAAACTGTTTTTT.

The CDR3 is CASSLAGRSNSPLHF. CDR3 DNA sequence: TGTGCCAGCAGCTTGGCAGGGAGATCTAATTCACCCCTCCACTTT. The chain joins TRBV5-4 to TRBJ1-6; D possibly corresponds to TRBD1 (5 bases). Between the trimmed V and J ends, which lost 0 bases and 6 bases, there was a span of 10 bases. Germline V gives CDR1 SGHNT, CDR2 YYREEE (reference sequence). CDR3 length equals 15 residues.

This clonotype came up a few times. The V gene is TRBV6-5, the J gene TRBJ1-6; D possibly corresponds to TRBD1 (5 bases). The CDR3 extends over 14 amino acids. Germline CDR1 MNHEY, CDR2 SVGAGI. V was pared by 8 bases and J by 4 bases, with 12 bases between. The CDR3 DNA reads as TGTGCCAGCTTTGGGGCTCAGTATAATTCACCCCTCCACTTT. Protein: CASFGAQYNSPLHF.

This clonotype was found a few times. The chain uses TRBV20-1 and TRBJ2-1; the match to TRBD1 covers 7 bases. V was clipped by 5 bases and J by 1 base; unmatched bases: 8. CDR3 size: 15 residues. Germline V CDR1 and CDR2: DFQATT, SNEGSKA (reference sequence). The CDR3 reads CSAFTGEQSYNEQFF. CDR3 sequence (DNA): TGCAGTGCTTTTACAGGGGAACAATCCTACAATGAGCAGTTCTTC.